The entry that follows covers one TCR beta chain sequence. The antigen is unknown. Time point noted: peripheral blood 6 weeks after treatment start. Diagnoses among patients were locally advanced or metastatic urothelial carcinoma. This specimen belongs to a study of PD-L1 blockade in urothelial cancer. Synthetic TCR analog templates were spiked into all PCRs individually. Assay: immunoSEQ multiplex PCR; the TCRdb copy retains only in-frame clones and omits some. The sample holds 90,000 to 130,000 clones, 85% to 95% seen once. Overall study results and limits: Enhanced expansion of tumor-associated blood clones at 3 weeks characterized durable-benefit patients. Survival was better when pretreatment blood TCR clonality fell below the median.

Sequencing was performed on PBMCs, taken around atezolizumab (anti-PD-L1) treatment. This receptor was obtained from a man in his sixties with urothelial cancer.

The CDR3 loop is CAWSVWGAGMNTEAFF. In DNA form, the CDR3 reads TGTGCCTGGAGTGTATGGGGCGCCGGAATGAACACTGAAGCTTTCTTT. The J gene is TRBJ1-1, the V gene TRBV30, with TRBD1 as a possible D gene (5 bases). V was pared by 0 bases and J by 0 bases, with 14 bases between. Germline V lookup: CDR1 GTSNPN, CDR2 SVGIG (reference sequence). This CDR3 is 16 amino acids long.